The TCR beta chain described here comes from a study of T cells after yellow fever vaccination. There are many counts of this clonotype. Its antigen is not identified. V lost 4 bases, J lost 0 bases, and 19 bases lay in between. CDR3 length: 18 residues. Germline CDR1 and CDR2: SEHNR and FQNEAQ (reference sequence). Study observations and caveats: Peaking on day 5 versus 15, the secondary response was faster but weaker.

TCRdb recomputed calls from the 5' RACE reads with MiXCR, one row per CDR3 protein. The table has around 300,000 distinct CDR3 sequences, around 4.4% seen once. The material sequenced was PBMCs, taken 15 days after the yellow fever booster vaccination. The receptor comes from a young man who received the YFV17D yellow fever vaccine. This rearrangement joins TRBV7-9 to TRBJ1-5, with a possible D match to TRBD1 (5 bases). In DNA form, the CDR3 reads TGTGCCAGCAGCTCCCCTTCGCGGGGGGGGGATAGCAATCAGCCCCAGCATTTT. Its translation is CASSSPSRGGDSNQPQHF.